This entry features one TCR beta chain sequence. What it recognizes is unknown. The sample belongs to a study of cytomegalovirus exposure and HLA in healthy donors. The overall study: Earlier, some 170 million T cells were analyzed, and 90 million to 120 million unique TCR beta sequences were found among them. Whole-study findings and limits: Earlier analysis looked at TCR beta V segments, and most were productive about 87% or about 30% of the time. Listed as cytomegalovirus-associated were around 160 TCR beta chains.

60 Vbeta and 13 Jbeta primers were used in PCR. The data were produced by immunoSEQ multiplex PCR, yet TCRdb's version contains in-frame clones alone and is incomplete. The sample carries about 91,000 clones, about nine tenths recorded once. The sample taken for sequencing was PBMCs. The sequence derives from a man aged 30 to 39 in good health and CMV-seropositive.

The CDR3 coding sequence is TGTGCCAGCAGTAGTACTAGCTCATCCGTAGCCAAAAACATTCAGTACTTC. Its protein product is CASSSTSSSVAKNIQYF. The genes are TRBV27 and TRBJ2-4, with D maybe TRBD2 (6 bases). Germline V gives CDR1 MNHEY, CDR2 SMNVEV (reference sequence). V lost 5 bases to trimming and J lost 0 bases, with 17 bases between them. CDR3 length: 17 amino acids.